This section outlines one T cell receptor (beta chain) sequence together with its context. This clone is classified as medium-sized (0.01 to 0.1%). Its antigen is still unknown. The sample holds no much larger clone one base away, and base qualities are not on file. This specimen belongs to a study of cytomegalovirus exposure and HLA in healthy donors (dated by TCRdb to 2017 to 2019). Background for the entire study: An earlier analysis of roughly 500 of the donors reported about 250 Gb of sequence data and 117 million unique TCR beta sequences from 150 million to 200 million T cells. To predict cytomegalovirus infection status, the study combined high-throughput TCR immunosequencing, statistical association of individual TCRs with disease status, and machine learning. HLA typing covered class I and class II loci at four-digit resolution. A later analysis re-analyzed previously published TCR beta repertoires from 666 donors and added high-resolution HLA genotyping to study TCR occurrence patterns. A later genetic analysis used genome-wide SNP genotypes for about 60% of the roughly 700 donors, treating that subset as a discovery cohort. Rather than using new phenotypic data, the later analysis identified candidate immune exposures from TCR beta sequences and from how often those sequences occurred across donors. Donor age, sex, ethnicity and CMV serostatus were compiled together with the repertoire data. A separate validation cohort of roughly 110 different subjects was used in addition to the roughly 700-subject first cohort. The study aimed to test whether signatures of past pathogen exposure could be identified by cataloging public T cell receptors. All discovery cohort repertoires had been generated on a single sequencing platform. Roughly five DR-DQ haplotypes were handled as single units for association and clustering, since linkage in the cohort was strong. An early release covering just under 650 HLA-typed donors comprised about 300 gigabases of sequencing data and roughly 86 million unique TCR sequences. An earlier analysis of several hundred of the donors used high-throughput TCR beta sequencing to judge whether each TCR beta V gene segment behaved as functional or pseudogenic. Among roughly 400 genotyped donors of the cohort, an average of approximately 240,000 unique TCR beta nucleotide sequences was sequenced per donor, of which about 19% were non-productive. Typing coverage varied by locus: 629-630 donors for A, B, C, DRB1 and DQB1; roughly 510 for DQA1; around 570 for DPA1; some 470 for DPB1. The genetic ancestry cluster associated with self-reported Caucasian donors included around four fifths of the 300 to 450 genotyped donors. The study profiled the T cell repertoires of 550 to 700 subjects by immunosequencing and related them to cytomegalovirus serostatus. Broad study findings and their caveats: Immune exposure information for the cohort was limited to CMV serostatus. In vitro tests confirmed that a few of the cytomegalovirus-associated TCR beta chains recognize cytomegalovirus antigens. The cohort was sequenced for TCR beta chains only, and without alpha or paired-chain data the features that could be detected were limited. The 87-base-pair reads could not distinguish some IMGT-functional V segments, including TRBV6-2 and TRBV6-3, so those segments were excluded. A later analysis found that HLA-associated TCR beta chains were more clonally expanded and had lower generation probabilities than equally common non-associated chains. A later analysis reported that several top co-occurrence clusters appeared linked to parvovirus B19, influenza, CMV and Epstein-Barr virus. A later genetic analysis associated a missense DCLRE1C variant with V-gene and J-gene trimming of TCR beta chains, and an independent cohort replicated the association. In an earlier analysis of around 600 of the donors, most TCR beta V segments were observed in productive rearrangements about 87% or about 30% of the time, broadly matching IMGT annotations. While some public TCRs were present in many individuals, most TCR sequences turned up only very rarely across donors. It was suggested by the authors that the approach could potentially be generalized to other disease states and immunological phenotypes. The sequencing pipeline was judged likely to have produced a cluster of highly shared sequence variants as a technical artifact. In a later analysis, TCR association rates were found to vary across HLA loci, with the most associated TCRs seen for DRB1 alleles and the fewest for HLA-C alleles. Cytomegalovirus status was reported to be diagnosed by the classifier with high specificity and sensitivity in both the original and validation cohorts. Roughly uniform sequencing depth across donors was assumed in presence/absence analyses, although this assumption may not hold. Assigning TCR associations to individual alleles was difficult when HLA alleles, especially DR and DQ, strongly co-occurred. Most CMV-associated TCR beta chains appeared to be HLA-restricted in a later analysis, and the HLA associations seemed to be driven largely by CMV exposure. A total of about 180 TCR beta chains were listed by the study as associated with cytomegalovirus. The earlier analysis of some 540 of the donors excluded approximately 15 rarely observed V segments, including chromosome 9 orphons, because counts were too low. Correlated functional status among segregating V segments might be attributable to linkage disequilibrium, but an unknown experimental factor could not be ruled out. Because HLA typing was unavailable for some donors at each locus, only the typed subset was used in association tests. A later analysis associated about 17,000 TCR beta sequences with specific HLA alleles at a false discovery rate of 0.05. A further reported finding was that TCR beta sequences accurately predicted the HLA-A and HLA-B alleles for most subjects in the first cohort. In a later genetic analysis, fewer N-insertions in productive TCRs were reported among donors in an Asian-associated ancestry cluster than the roughly 700-donor mean.

Spanning cysteine to phenylalanine, the CDR3 consists of 14 amino acids. The retained sequence is limited to the CDR3, 42 bases, with the frame set at the first base. V has 2 bases trimmed and J has 3 bases trimmed; junction bases matching no gene number 3. CDR1 and CDR2 are read off the germline V gene (reference sequence) as GTSNPN and SVGIG. In total, about 650 healthy bone marrow donors made up the cohort. All cohort members were sampled while nominally healthy, although unrecorded immune exposures were likely present. The donor tested CMV seropositive, placing the donor among the roughly 300 seropositive members of the cohort. Every donor gave a peripheral blood sample, and the peripheral blood mononuclear cells from that sample were used for TCR beta sequencing. The Qiagen DNeasy Blood Extraction Kit was used to extract genomic DNA from the blood cell samples. The library was prepared using the immunoSEQ multiplex PCR assay. A mixture of 60 forward primers for TCR Vbeta segments and 13 reverse primers for TCR Jbeta segments was used in the multiplex PCR. The CDR3 region of rearranged TCR beta genes was amplified from genomic DNA with a multiplex PCR assay. The Illumina HiSeq System was used to sequence the amplified TCR beta libraries as 87-base-pair reads. The study's processing was this. A later analysis tallied roughly 76 million unique TCR beta chains across the 666 repertoires, and approximately 11 million of those chains were shared by two or more donors. To remove PCR and sequencing errors, raw reads were error-corrected and collapsed into unique sequences using a nearest-neighbor algorithm that merged closely related sequences. CDR3 sequences were aligned to IMGT reference sequences to assign V, D and J gene segments. For a sequence to be retained, at least a six-nucleotide match to both a V gene segment and a J gene segment was required. A rearrangement was called productive if the CDR3 had no stop codons and remained in frame with V and J, and every other rearrangement was called non-productive. CDR3 was defined by IMGT convention, running from the second conserved V-encoded cysteine to the conserved J-encoded phenylalanine. In an earlier analysis of approximately 590 of the donors, sequences lacking an unambiguous match to a single V gene segment were excluded. An earlier analysis of 587 of the donors called V segments functional above 56.7% productive rearrangements and segregating when the between-donor standard deviation exceeded 5%. To diagnose cytomegalovirus status from the catalog of TCR beta chain sequences, a statistical classification framework was built. A later analysis assigned V and J genes by comparing TCR nucleotide sequences with IMGT/GENE-DB human TR gene sequences. In a later analysis, CDR3 sequences and most-parsimonious VDJ recombination scenarios were assigned using the TCRdist pipeline. In a later analysis, each TCR beta chain was defined by its CDR3 amino acid sequence together with its V-gene family, and reads lacking a unique V-gene family were excluded. A later analysis removed 550 to 700 highly shared, low-generation-probability nucleotide sequences to deal with suspected cross-contamination and a sequencing artifact. In a later analysis, a clonal expansion index was calculated for each public chain from normalized within-repertoire ranks of inferred template counts. A later analysis computed generation probabilities with a VDJ recombination model fitted to out-of-frame rearrangements, and checked the results against IGoR. Hypergeometric tests were used in a later analysis to score TCR-TCR, TCR-HLA and TCR-CMV co-occurrence, with a repertoire-size bias correction applied to the TCR pairs. False discovery rates were estimated in a later analysis by permuting HLA or CMV assignments 20 times. In a later analysis, co-occurring TCRs were grouped using DBSCAN, with TCRdist sequence similarity added in when clustering inside HLA-allele-positive subsets. Repertoires with fewer than 30,000 or more than 120,000 public chains, plus five repertoires with anomalous nucleotide sharing, were excluded from co-occurrence clustering. TCRdb took over this immuneACCESS table, retaining in-frame rearrangements with V and J assigned. Such tables are incomplete; in checked studies, under half of the missing clones stem from an unresolved V gene, and the remainder is unexplained. Clone size and the V and J calls come from that table; the DNA yielded D and trimming. The sample has 130,000 to 150,000 clones on record, about 86% of them singletons. The leading ten clones occupy more than 4% of the sample.

The material sequenced was PBMCs. Recombination joined TRBV30 with TRBJ1-1, and TRBD1 matches 10 of the central bases. The TCR comes from a man aged 40-55 years in good health and CMV-seropositive. CDR3 region: CAWSPGTGDTEAFF. Read as DNA, the sequence is TGTGCCTGGAGTCCCGGGACAGGGGACACTGAAGCTTTCTTT.